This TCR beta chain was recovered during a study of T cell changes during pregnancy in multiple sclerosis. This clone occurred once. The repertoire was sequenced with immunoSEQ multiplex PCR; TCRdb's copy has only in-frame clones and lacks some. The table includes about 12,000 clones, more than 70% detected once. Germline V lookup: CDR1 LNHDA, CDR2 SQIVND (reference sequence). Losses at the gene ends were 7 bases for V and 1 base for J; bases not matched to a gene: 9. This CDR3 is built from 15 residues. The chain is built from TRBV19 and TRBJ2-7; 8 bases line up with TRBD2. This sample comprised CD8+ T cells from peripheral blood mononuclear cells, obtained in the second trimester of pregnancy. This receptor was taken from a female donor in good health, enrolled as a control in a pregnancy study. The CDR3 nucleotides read TGTGCCAGTACCGCAGCGGGAGCACTTTCCTACGAGCAGTACTTC. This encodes CASTAAGALSYEQYF.